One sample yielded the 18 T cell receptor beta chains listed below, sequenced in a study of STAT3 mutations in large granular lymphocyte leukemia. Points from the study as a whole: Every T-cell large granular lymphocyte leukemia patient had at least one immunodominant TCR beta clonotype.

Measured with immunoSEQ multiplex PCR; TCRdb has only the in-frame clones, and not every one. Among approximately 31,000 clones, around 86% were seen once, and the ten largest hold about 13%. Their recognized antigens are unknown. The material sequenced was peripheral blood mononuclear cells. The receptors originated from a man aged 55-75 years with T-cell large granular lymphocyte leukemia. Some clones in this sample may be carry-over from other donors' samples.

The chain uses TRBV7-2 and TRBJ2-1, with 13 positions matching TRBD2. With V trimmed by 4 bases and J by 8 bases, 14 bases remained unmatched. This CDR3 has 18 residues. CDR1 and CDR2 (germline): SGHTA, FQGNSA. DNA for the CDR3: TGTGCCAGCAGCTCACCGAGACTAGCGGGAGGCCCCTGGGATGAGCAGTTCTTC. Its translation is CASSSPRLAGGPWDEQFF.

CDR3 DNA sequence: TGTGCCAGCAGGGGTCTCAGCGCCCCCTCCTACGAGCAGTACTTC. Amino acid sequence: CASRGLSAPSYEQYF. V usage is TRBV6-5 and J usage is TRBJ2-7; D remains ambiguous. V lost 6 bases, J lost 0 bases, and 15 bases lay in between. Germline loops: CDR1 MNHEY, CDR2 SVGAGI. This CDR3 has 15 residues.

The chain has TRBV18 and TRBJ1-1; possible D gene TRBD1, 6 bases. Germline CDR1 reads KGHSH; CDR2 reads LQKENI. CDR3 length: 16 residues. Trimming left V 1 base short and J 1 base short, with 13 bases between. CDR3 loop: CASSPQMSRGNTEAFF. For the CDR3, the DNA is TGTGCCAGCTCACCACAAATGAGCAGGGGGAACACTGAAGCTTTCTTT. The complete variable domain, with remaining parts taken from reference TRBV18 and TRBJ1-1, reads NAGVMQNPRHLVRRRGQEARLRCSPMKGHSHVYWYRQLPEEGLKFMVYLQKENIIDESGMPKERFSAEFPKEGPSILRIQQVVRGDSAAYFCASSPQMSRGNTEAFFGQGTRLTVV.

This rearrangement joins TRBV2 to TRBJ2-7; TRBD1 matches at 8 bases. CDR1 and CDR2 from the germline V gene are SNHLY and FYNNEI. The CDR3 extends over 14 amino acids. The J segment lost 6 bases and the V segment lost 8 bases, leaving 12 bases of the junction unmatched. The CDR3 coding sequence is TGTGCCAGCTCCCCCGACAGGGGCTTTATCGAGCAGTACTTC. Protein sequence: CASSPDRGFIEQYF.

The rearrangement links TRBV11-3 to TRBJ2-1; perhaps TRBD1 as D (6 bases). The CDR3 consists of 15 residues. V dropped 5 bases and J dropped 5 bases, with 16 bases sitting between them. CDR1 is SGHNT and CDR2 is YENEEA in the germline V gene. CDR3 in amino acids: CASSTSPTGHNEQFF. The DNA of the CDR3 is TGTGCCAGCAGCACGTCCCCGACAGGCCACAATGAGCAGTTCTTC.

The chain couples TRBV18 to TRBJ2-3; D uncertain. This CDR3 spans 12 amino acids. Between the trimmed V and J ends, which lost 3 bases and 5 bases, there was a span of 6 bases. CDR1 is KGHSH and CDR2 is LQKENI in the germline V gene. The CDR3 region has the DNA TGTGCCAGCTCACCCGAAAAAGATACGCAGTATTTT. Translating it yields CASSPEKDTQYF.

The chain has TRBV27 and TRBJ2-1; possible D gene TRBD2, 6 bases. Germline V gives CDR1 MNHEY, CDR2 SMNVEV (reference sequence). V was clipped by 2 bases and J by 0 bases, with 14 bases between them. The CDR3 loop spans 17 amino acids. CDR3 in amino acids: CASSLGGSGSSYNEQFF. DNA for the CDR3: TGTGCCAGCAGTTTAGGGGGTAGCGGAAGCTCCTACAATGAGCAGTTCTTC.

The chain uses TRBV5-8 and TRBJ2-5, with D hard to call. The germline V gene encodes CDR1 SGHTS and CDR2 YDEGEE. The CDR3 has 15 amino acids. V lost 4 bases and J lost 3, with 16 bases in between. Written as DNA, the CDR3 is TGTGCCAGCAGCCCTCATCGGGTCAGCGAAGAGACCCAGTACTTC. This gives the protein CASSPHRVSEETQYF.

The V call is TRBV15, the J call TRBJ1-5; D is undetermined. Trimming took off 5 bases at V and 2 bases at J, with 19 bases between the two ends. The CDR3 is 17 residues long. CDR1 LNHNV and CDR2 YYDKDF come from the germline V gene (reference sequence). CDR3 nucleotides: TGTGCCACCAGCCCCTGGGCCCAGGCGGTTGGCAATCAGCCCCAGCATTTT. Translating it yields CATSPWAQAVGNQPQHF. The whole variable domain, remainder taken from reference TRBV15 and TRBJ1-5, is DAMVIQNPRYQVTQFGKPVTLSCSQTLNHNVMYWYQQKSSQAPKLLFHYYDKDFNNEADTPDNFQSRRPNTSFCFLDIRSPGLGDTAMYLCATSPWAQAVGNQPQHFGDGTRLSIL.

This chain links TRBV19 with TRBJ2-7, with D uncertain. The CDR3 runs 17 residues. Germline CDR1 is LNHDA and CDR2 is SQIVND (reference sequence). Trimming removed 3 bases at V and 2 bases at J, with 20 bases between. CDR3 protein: CASSIRFNSLVAYEQYF. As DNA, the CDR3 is TGTGCCAGTAGTATCCGTTTTAACAGCTTGGTCGCCTACGAGCAGTACTTC.

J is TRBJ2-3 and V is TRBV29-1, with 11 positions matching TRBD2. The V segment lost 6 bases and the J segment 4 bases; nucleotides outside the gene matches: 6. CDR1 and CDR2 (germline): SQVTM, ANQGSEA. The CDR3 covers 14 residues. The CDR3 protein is CSVAGLAGPDTQYF. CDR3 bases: TGCAGCGTAGCCGGACTAGCGGGCCCAGATACGCAGTATTTT.

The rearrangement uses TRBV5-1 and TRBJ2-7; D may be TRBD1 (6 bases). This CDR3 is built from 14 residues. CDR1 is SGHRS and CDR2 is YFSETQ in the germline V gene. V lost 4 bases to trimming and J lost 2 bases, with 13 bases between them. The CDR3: CASSPPDRTYEQYF. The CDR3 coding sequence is TGCGCCAGCAGCCCCCCGGACAGAACCTACGAGCAGTACTTC.

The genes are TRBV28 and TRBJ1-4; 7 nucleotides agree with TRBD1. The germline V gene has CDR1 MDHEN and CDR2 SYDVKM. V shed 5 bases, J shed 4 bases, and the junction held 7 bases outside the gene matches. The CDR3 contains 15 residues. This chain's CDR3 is CASSPQGVFNEKLFF. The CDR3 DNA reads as TGTGCCAGCAGTCCCCAGGGGGTTTTTAATGAAAAACTGTTTTTT.

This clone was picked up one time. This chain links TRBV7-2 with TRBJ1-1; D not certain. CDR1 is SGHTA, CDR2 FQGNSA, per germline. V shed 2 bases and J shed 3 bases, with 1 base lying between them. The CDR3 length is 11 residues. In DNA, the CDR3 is TGTGCCAGCAGCTTATACACTGAAGCTTTCTTT. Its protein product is CASSLYTEAFF.

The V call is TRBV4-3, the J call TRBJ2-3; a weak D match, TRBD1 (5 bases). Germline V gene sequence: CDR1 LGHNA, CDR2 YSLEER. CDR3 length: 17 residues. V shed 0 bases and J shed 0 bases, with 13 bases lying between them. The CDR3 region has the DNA TGCGCCAGCAGCCAAGATGGACGGACAAGTAGCACAGATACGCAGTATTTT. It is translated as CASSQDGRTSSTDTQYF.

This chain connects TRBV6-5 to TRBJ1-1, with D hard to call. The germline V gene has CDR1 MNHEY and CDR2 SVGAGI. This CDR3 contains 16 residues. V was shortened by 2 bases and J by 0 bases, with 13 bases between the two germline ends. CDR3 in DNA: TGTGCCAGCAGTTACAGCTGGGTTCGGATGAACACTGAAGCTTTCTTT. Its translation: CASSYSWVRMNTEAFF.

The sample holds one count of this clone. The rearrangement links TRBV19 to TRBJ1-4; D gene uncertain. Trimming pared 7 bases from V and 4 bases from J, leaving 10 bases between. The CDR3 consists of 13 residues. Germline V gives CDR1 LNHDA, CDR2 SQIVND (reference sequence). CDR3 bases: TGTGCCAGTACTGGGCCGCTTAATGAAAAACTGTTTTTT. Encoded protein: CASTGPLNEKLFF.

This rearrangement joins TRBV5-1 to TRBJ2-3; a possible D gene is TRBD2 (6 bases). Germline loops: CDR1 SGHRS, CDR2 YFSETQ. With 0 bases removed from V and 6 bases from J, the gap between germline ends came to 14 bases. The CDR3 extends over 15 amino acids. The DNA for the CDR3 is TGCGCCAGCAGCTTGGAGCTAGCGATGAGGGATACGCAGTATTTT. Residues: CASSLELAMRDTQYF.